These 22 T cell receptor beta chains share one sample of origin, sequenced in a study of CD8 T cells in ankylosing spondylitis. One entry per CDR3 protein, called by TCRdb with MiXCR from the 5' RACE reads. The sample has 150,000 to 200,000 distinct CDR3 sequences; roughly 13% are singletons. Source material: blood, either unsorted or a sorted T cell fraction (not recorded which). These receptors all stem from a female donor with ankylosing spondylitis or in good health (not recorded which).

The table lists this clonotype with many counts. This chain joins TRBV5-1 and TRBJ2-7; maybe TRBD1 (5 bases). CDR1 is SGHRS and CDR2 is YFSETQ in the germline V gene. With 5 bases removed from V and 2 bases from J, the gap between germline ends came to 17 bases. There are 15 residues in the CDR3. CDR3 bases: TGCGCCAGCAGTCAAGATAAGACAGCAGCCTACGAGCAGTACTTC. The encoded protein is CASSQDKTAAYEQYF.

A word on this clonotype: Possible read error: a much larger clone is one base away. The chain recombines TRBV12-3 or TRBV12-4 with TRBJ2-2, with D perhaps TRBD2 (5 bases). This CDR3 spans 14 amino acids. The CDR3 is CASTPPTSTGELLF. In DNA form, the CDR3 reads TGTGCCAGCACTCCCCCAACGTCCACCGGGGAGCTGCTTTTT.

The chain joins TRBV5-4 to TRBJ2-1, with 8 positions matching TRBD2. Germline trimming cut 4 bases from V and 3 bases from J; bases unmatched to any gene: 6. CDR1 is SGHNT, CDR2 YYREEE, per germline (reference sequence). The CDR3 spans 15 residues. In DNA form, the CDR3 reads TGTGCCAGCAGCCATAAAGGGACTAGCTACAATGAGCAGTTCTTC. It encodes CASSHKGTSYNEQFF. Full variable domain (remainder filled in from reference TRBV5-4 and TRBJ2-1): ETGVTQSPTHLIKTRGQQVTLRCSSQSGHNTVSWYQQALGQGPQFIFQYYREEENGRGNFPPRFSGLQFPNYSSELNVNALELDDSALYLCASSHKGTSYNEQFFGPGTRLTVL.

Many counts were recorded for this clonotype. The chain uses TRBV28 and TRBJ2-1, with D possibly being TRBD2 (5 bases). The CDR3 extends over 16 amino acids. Germline CDR1 and CDR2: MDHEN and SYDVKM. V lost 5 bases and J 3 bases, leaving 17 bases between the germline ends. CDR3 sequence reads: CASSRAGVQNYNEQFF. CDR3 nucleotides: TGTGCCAGCAGTAGGGCCGGGGTTCAAAACTACAATGAGCAGTTCTTC. Looking up the rest from reference TRBV28 and TRBJ2-1 gives the full variable domain: DVKVTQSSRYLVKRTGEKVFLECVQDMDHENMFWYRQDPGLGLRLIYFSYDVKMKEKGDIPEGYSVSREKKERFSLILESASTNQTSMYLCASSRAGVQNYNEQFFGPGTRLTVL.

This clonotype was picked up a small number of times. The J gene is TRBJ1-1, the V gene TRBV19, with D possibly matching TRBD1 (6 bases). This CDR3 contains 14 residues. From germline, CDR1 is LNHDA and CDR2 SQIVND (reference sequence). Trimming stripped 5 bases from V and 3 bases from J, with 13 bases between. Here the CDR3 reads CASSWGALDTEAFF. Written as DNA, the CDR3 is TGTGCCAGTAGTTGGGGGGCTCTGGACACTGAAGCTTTCTTT.

The V gene is TRBV7-9, the J gene TRBJ2-2, with 7 bases lining up with TRBD1. In germline, CDR1 is SEHNR, CDR2 FQNEAQ (reference sequence). V lost 5 bases and J lost 6; bases outside the gene matches: 12. The CDR3 extends over 16 amino acids. CDR3 amino acids: CASSPRQGNFPGELFF. CDR3 DNA sequence: TGTGCCAGCAGCCCACGACAGGGCAACTTCCCCGGGGAGCTGTTTTTT.

This clonotype was seen repeatedly, ten times or more. The V call is TRBV5-6, the J call TRBJ2-7; tentative D call: TRBD1 (5 bases). V was clipped by 1 base and J by 3 bases, with 11 bases between them. Per the germline V gene, CDR1 is SGHDT and CDR2 is YYEEEE. This CDR3 comprises 14 residues. CDR3 DNA: TGTGCCAGCAGCTTGCCCTTAAGGGGCTACGAGCAGTACTTC. As protein: CASSLPLRGYEQYF. The full variable domain, completed using reference TRBV5-6 and TRBJ2-7, is DAGVTQSPTHLIKTRGQQVTLRCSPKSGHDTVSWYQQALGQGPQFIFQYYEEEERQRGNFPDRFSGHQFPNYSSELNVNALLLGDSALYLCASSLPLRGYEQYFGPGTRLTVT.

J is TRBJ2-1 and V is TRBV7-3, with D perhaps matching TRBD2 (5 bases). Trimming removed 4 bases at V and 7 bases at J, with 17 bases between. The germline CDR1 and CDR2 sequences are SGHTA and FQGTGA. The CDR3 is 15 residues long. The CDR3: CASSSSPTGRNEQFF. The CDR3 DNA reads TGTGCCAGCAGCTCCTCGCCCACGGGAAGGAATGAGCAGTTCTTC.

This clonotype was seen repeatedly, ten times or more. The J gene is TRBJ2-7, the V gene TRBV12-3 or TRBV12-4; the match to TRBD2 covers 7 bases. Trimming cost V 4 bases and J 4 bases; bases outside gene matches: 7. CDR3 length: 14 residues. The CDR3 protein is CASSYASGSYEQYF. The CDR3 region has the DNA TGTGCCAGCAGTTACGCTAGCGGTTCTTACGAGCAGTACTTC.

This clonotype was counted at least ten times. The chain is built from TRBV9 and TRBJ2-3; tentatively, D is TRBD1 (6 bases). The germline V gene encodes CDR1 SGDLS and CDR2 YYNGEE. Trimming pared 3 bases from V and 3 bases from J, leaving 11 bases between. The CDR3 covers 14 residues. CDR3 in DNA: TGTGCCAGCAGCGACAGGGTAGGGACAGATACGCAGTATTTT. Translated: CASSDRVGTDTQYF.

V and J are TRBV5-5 and TRBJ2-1, with 11 bases matching TRBD2. Losses at the gene ends were 2 bases for V and 5 bases for J; bases not matched to a gene: 12. The V gene's germline CDR1 is SGHKS and CDR2 YYEKEE (reference sequence). The CDR3 loop spans 18 amino acids. CDR3 residues: CASSFLTSGVSQHNEQFF. For the CDR3, the DNA is TGTGCCAGCAGCTTTTTGACTAGCGGGGTCTCGCAGCACAATGAGCAGTTCTTC.

J is TRBJ2-2 and V is TRBV6-1, with D unresolved. CDR1 MNHNS and CDR2 SASEGT come from the germline V gene. The CDR3 sequence is 15 residues long. Trimming left V 4 bases short and J 7 bases short, with 16 bases between. The CDR3 region is CASSVIPKIGGELFF. CDR3 nucleotide sequence: TGTGCCAGCAGTGTGATCCCTAAGATTGGCGGGGAGCTGTTTTTT.

This clonotype has just a few counts. The chain employs TRBV9 and TRBJ2-7; weak D call: TRBD1 (5 bases). CDR3 length: 13 residues. Looked up from germline, CDR1 is SGDLS and CDR2 is YYNGEE. V lost 3 bases and J lost 6, with 13 bases in between. In DNA form, the CDR3 reads TGTGCCAGCAGCGATAAGGGGTTCGCCGAGCAGTACTTC. This codes for CASSDKGFAEQYF.

This clonotype was observed a few times. The chain has TRBV29-1 and TRBJ2-1; a weak D match, TRBD2 (7 bases). This CDR3 is built from 13 residues. The V gene lost 0 bases and the J gene lost 8 bases, with 11 bases spanning the gap. The germline V gene has CDR1 SQVTM and CDR2 ANQGSEA. The CDR3: CSVEEGGRDEQFF. CDR3 bases: TGCAGCGTTGAAGAGGGGGGGCGCGATGAGCAGTTCTTC.

This clonotype was found many times. CDR3 sequence (DNA): TGTGCCAGCAGCTCCTTTGGCACTGAAGCTTTCTTT. As protein: CASSSFGTEAFF. This rearrangement joins TRBV6-5 to TRBJ1-1, with D uncertain. Trimming took 6 bases from V and 4 from J, leaving 9 bases between them. The CDR3 sequence is 12 residues long. CDR1 is MNHEY, CDR2 SVGAGI, per germline.

The rearrangement links TRBV5-1 to TRBJ1-2; D gene unclear. The CDR3 extends over 14 amino acids. In germline, CDR1 is SGHRS, CDR2 YFSETQ. The ends were cut back, 4 bases at V and 4 bases at J, with 14 bases in the middle. The CDR3 loop is CASSVREVGYGYTF. CDR3 DNA: TGCGCCAGCAGCGTCCGGGAGGTTGGCTATGGCTACACCTTC.

This clonotype was observed many times. The V and J genes are TRBV6-1 and TRBJ2-7, with D possibly TRBD2 on 6 matching bases. The ends were cut back, 6 bases at V and 3 bases at J, with 12 bases in the middle. Germline V CDR1 and CDR2: MNHNS, SASEGT. The CDR3 loop spans 13 amino acids. The CDR3 bases are TGTGCCAGCAGCTCACTAGCTTTCTACGAGCAGTACTTC. Protein sequence: CASSSLAFYEQYF.

This clonotype appeared many times. V usage is TRBV7-2 and J usage is TRBJ2-7; 7 bases fit TRBD1. CDR1 SGHTA and CDR2 FQGNSA come from the germline V gene. J lost 2 bases, V lost 4 bases, and 5 bases had no gene match. The CDR3 has 14 residues. CDR3 sequence: CASSSRQGPYEQYF. CDR3 nucleotides: TGTGCCAGCAGCTCCAGACAGGGCCCCTACGAGCAGTACTTC.

V gene TRBV19 combines with J gene TRBJ1-1; D gene unclear. Germline CDR1 reads LNHDA; CDR2 reads SQIVND (reference sequence). The CDR3 is 13 residues long. Trimming removed 10 bases from V and 1 base from J, with 13 bases in between. The CDR3 protein is CATRPLGNTEAFF. For the CDR3, the DNA is TGTGCCACCCGCCCGTTGGGGAACACTGAAGCTTTCTTT.

This clonotype turned up a few times. The chain has TRBV11-2 and TRBJ2-1; 11 bases are shared with TRBD2. With V trimmed by 3 bases and J by 4 bases, 11 bases remained unmatched. This CDR3 is 18 amino acids long. CDR1 and CDR2 (germline): SGHAT, FQNNGV. The CDR3 region has the DNA TGTGCCAGCAGCTTCACTAGCGGGAGTAGAAGTTCATACAATGAGCAGTTCTTC. Amino acids: CASSFTSGSRSSYNEQFF.

The chain links TRBV7-3 to TRBJ2-5; possibly TRBD2 for D (5 bases). Germline V lookup: CDR1 SGHTA, CDR2 FQGTGA. Trimming pared 3 bases from V and 4 bases from J, leaving 12 bases between. The CDR3 spans 14 residues. The CDR3 DNA is TGTGCCAGCAGCTTTAGAGGGCCAGGAGAGACCCAGTACTTC. It specifies CASSFRGPGETQYF.

This clonotype was counted ten times or more. The gene calls are TRBV3-1 and TRBJ2-1; D is undetermined. Germline CDR1 reads LGHDT; CDR2 reads YNNKEL (reference sequence). Trimming stripped 7 bases from V and 5 bases from J, with 18 bases between. The CDR3 has 15 amino acids. Written as DNA, the CDR3 is TGTGCCAGCACCCGGACCCCTGAGGCAAACAATGAGCAGTTCTTC. Translating it yields CASTRTPEANNEQFF.